These T cell receptor beta chains were read from a single sample in a study of human T cells and chemical hapten exposure. TCRdb redid the calling of the RACE reads with MiXCR, one entry per CDR3 protein. Among about 260,000 distinct CDR3 sequences listed, over 8% were seen once. The sample in question was whole blood, obtained in connection with sensitization to the hapten diphenylcyclopropenone (DPC). The receptors here all came from a woman aged 40 to 50 with alopecia areata. Some clones in this sample may be carry-over from other donors' samples. Each CDR3 is given with its conserved first and last residue. A D gene is named only where the DNA matches it firmly. Not every row has a clone size; where given, it reads once, few, many or a size class.

TRBD2	TRBV6-1	TRBJ2-3	NA	CASSELAGITDTQYF	TGTGCCAGCAGTGAACTAGCGGGGATCACAGATACGCAGTATTTT
TRBD1	TRBV28	TRBJ1-2	many	CASLLQGAHYGYTF	TGTGCCAGCCTTTTACAGGGGGCTCACTATGGCTACACCTTC
TRBD1	TRBV11-2	TRBJ2-3	few	CASSPRQGAADTQYF	TGTGCCAGCAGCCCGCGACAGGGAGCGGCAGATACGCAGTATTTT
TRBD1	TRBV29-1	TRBJ1-4	few	CSAKTGGGEKLFF	TGCAGCGCCAAGACAGGGGGAGGTGAAAAACTGTTTTTT
TRBD2	TRBV4-3	TRBJ2-2	NA	CASSQLAGVYTGELFF	TGCGCCAGCAGCCAACTAGCGGGAGTATACACCGGGGAGCTGTTTTTT
NA	TRBV5-6	TRBJ2-1	NA	CASSFRVSSYNEQFF	TGTGCCAGCAGCTTCCGGGTAAGCTCCTACAATGAGCAGTTCTTC
TRBD2	TRBV20-1	TRBJ2-3	few	CSVGTSGSSDTQYF	TGCAGTGTCGGGACTAGCGGGAGTTCAGATACGCAGTATTTT
TRBD2	TRBV25-1	TRBJ2-5	few	CASSEGGRGVRETQYF	TGTGCCAGCAGTGAGGGCGGGAGAGGGGTAAGAGAGACCCAGTACTTC
TRBD2	TRBV6-6	TRBJ2-5	NA	CASSYSSGGRIFQETQYF	TGTGCCAGCAGTTACTCGAGCGGGGGGCGAATTTTCCAAGAGACCCAGTACTTC
NA	TRBV28	TRBJ2-7	many	CASSPRRIREQYF	TGTGCCAGCAGTCCCCGACGGATCCGCGAGCAGTACTTC
TRBD2	TRBV20-1	TRBJ2-1	NA	CSARGLAGNYNEQFF	TGCAGTGCCCGGGGACTAGCGGGAAACTACAATGAGCAGTTCTTC
TRBD2	TRBV29-1	TRBJ2-3	NA	CSVGPRSGRTTDTQYF	TGCAGCGTTGGACCCAGGAGCGGGAGGACCACAGATACGCAGTATTTT
TRBD1	TRBV2	TRBJ1-5	NA	CASSWDRSIQPQHF	TGTGCCAGCAGTTGGGACAGGAGTATCCAGCCCCAGCATTTT
TRBD2	TRBV6-2/TRBV6-3	TRBJ2-5	NA	CASRILAGSETQYF	TGTGCCAGCAGGATCTTAGCGGGGTCGGAGACCCAGTACTTC
TRBD2	TRBV9	TRBJ2-2	many	CASSETGGPGELFF	TGTGCCAGCAGCGAAACGGGAGGCCCCGGGGAGCTGTTTTTT
NA	TRBV4-2	TRBJ2-7	few	CASSQDLGTATMEQYF	TGTGCCAGCAGCCAAGATCTTGGGACCGCTACGATGGAGCAGTACTTC
NA	TRBV6-2/TRBV6-3	TRBJ2-5	few	CASSYSTPAGPQETQYF	TGTGCCAGCAGTTACTCAACGCCCGCGGGCCCACAAGAGACCCAGTACTTC
NA	TRBV24-1	TRBJ1-5	many	CATSDASTGNQPQHF	TGTGCCACCAGTGACGCAAGTACGGGCAATCAGCCCCAGCATTTT
NA	TRBV6-1	TRBJ2-3	NA	CASSGLPGLSSTDTQYF	TGTGCCAGCAGTGGCCTGCCGGGCCTAAGTAGCACAGATACGCAGTATTTT
TRBD1	TRBV29-1	TRBJ1-2	few	CSALPGGADYGYTF	TGCAGCGCACTCCCAGGGGGTGCGGACTATGGCTACACCTTC